The T cell receptor (beta chain) described here comes from a study of T cells in Graves' hyperthyroidism and ophthalmopathy. Across the whole study: The blood sample was taken at first diagnosis, before treatment began.

Germline lookup yields CDR1 KGHSH and CDR2 LQKENI. Trimming at V came to 0 bases and at J to 6 bases, leaving 3 bases not matched to a gene. The CDR3 has 15 residues. Stable hyperthyroidism: no ophthalmopathy progression over 18 months of follow-up. Disease duration under 2 months; hyperthyroidism patients were aged 18 to 65. TCR beta CDR3 regions were amplified from RNA. During a first-round RT-PCR of the TCR CDR3, the HTBI primer set was used. MiXCR, applied by TCRdb to the multiplex PCR reads, yields one record per CDR3 protein. Of hundreds of thousands of distinct CDR3 sequences listed, around 13% are singletons.

The sample comprised blood. The gene calls are TRBV18 and TRBJ1-1, with TRBD1 matching 11 bases. The TCR comes from a woman aged 18-30 years with Graves' hyperthyroidism. CDR3 nucleotide sequence: TGTGCCAGCTCACCACCGCAGGGACAGGGGGCTGAAGCTTTCTTT. It yields the protein CASSPPQGQGAEAFF.